The rows below give T cell receptor beta chains drawn from one sample of a study of T cell changes during pregnancy in multiple sclerosis. This table comes from immunoSEQ multiplex PCR, and its TCRdb copy is limited to in-frame clones, with some not included. The profile shows 34,000 or so clones, under 95% of them singletons. Sample: peripheral blood, taken in the second trimester of pregnancy. The receptors come from a female donor in good health, enrolled as a control in a pregnancy study. Both conserved end residues are part of each CDR3. D genes are given only for firm matches. Not all rows give a size; the values are once, few, many and, for expanded clones, a class.

CDR3aa: CASSKAFSGQVLNFGNTIYF
CDR3nt: TGTGCCAGCAGCAAAGCCTTTTCCGGACAGGTACTGAATTTTGGCAACACCATATATTTT
abundance: .
d_gene: .
j_gene: TRBJ1-3
v_gene: TRBV21-1

CDR3aa: CASRGQERRQETQYF
CDR3nt: TGCGCCAGCAGGGGACAGGAACGCCGCCAAGAGACCCAGTACTTC
abundance: .
d_gene: TRBD1
j_gene: TRBJ2-5
v_gene: TRBV5-1

CDR3aa: CASSVGGGGGRETQYF
CDR3nt: TGTGCCAGCAGCGTAGGAGGAGGGGGGGGACGAGAGACCCAGTACTTC
abundance: .
d_gene: .
j_gene: TRBJ2-5
v_gene: TRBV9

CDR3aa: CASRGLAGLNEQFF
CDR3nt: TGTGCCAGTAGAGGACTAGCGGGACTAAATGAGCAGTTCTTC
abundance: .
d_gene: TRBD2
j_gene: TRBJ2-1
v_gene: TRBV19

CDR3aa: CASTGTGLPLAKNIQYF
CDR3nt: TGTGCCAGTACCGGGACAGGGCTACCACTAGCCAAAAACATTCAGTACTTC
abundance: few
d_gene: TRBD1
j_gene: TRBJ2-4
v_gene: TRBV5-6

CDR3aa: CASSLAQGTNYNEQFF
CDR3nt: TGTGCCAGCAGCTTAGCTCAGGGGACCAACTACAATGAGCAGTTCTTC
abundance: .
d_gene: .
j_gene: TRBJ2-1
v_gene: TRBV7-9

CDR3aa: CAISGQEELRNTIYF
CDR3nt: TGTGCCATCAGTGGCCAGGAAGAACTCAGAAACACCATATATTTT
abundance: few
d_gene: .
j_gene: TRBJ1-3
v_gene: TRBV10-3

CDR3aa: CSVSDSSQETQYF
CDR3nt: TGCAGCGTAAGCGACAGCTCCCAAGAGACCCAGTACTTC
abundance: .
d_gene: .
j_gene: TRBJ2-5
v_gene: TRBV29-1

CDR3aa: CASSDSVRTGEQFF
CDR3nt: TGTGCCAGCAGTGACTCGGTCCGGACAGGGGAGCAGTTCTTC
abundance: .
d_gene: TRBD1
j_gene: TRBJ2-1
v_gene: TRBV6-4

CDR3aa: CASSPIEGLDTQYF
CDR3nt: TGTGCCAGCAGTCCGATAGAGGGCTTAGATACGCAGTATTTT
abundance: .
d_gene: .
j_gene: TRBJ2-3
v_gene: TRBV6-6

CDR3aa: CASSRRTGSYLQHF
CDR3nt: TGTGCCAGCAGTCGAAGGACAGGGTCTTACCTCCAGCATTTT
abundance: .
d_gene: TRBD1
j_gene: TRBJ1-5
v_gene: TRBV27

CDR3aa: CASSLGTTAFF
CDR3nt: TGCGCCAGCAGCCTTGGGACAACAGCTTTCTTT
abundance: .
d_gene: .
j_gene: TRBJ1-1
v_gene: TRBV5-1

CDR3aa: CASSVALAGEGETQYF
CDR3nt: TGTGCCAGCAGCGTAGCACTAGCGGGGGAAGGAGAGACCCAGTACTTC
abundance: .
d_gene: TRBD2
j_gene: TRBJ2-5
v_gene: TRBV9

CDR3aa: CASSIAATNEKLFF
CDR3nt: TGTGCCAGTAGTATTGCAGCAACTAATGAAAAACTGTTTTTT
abundance: .
d_gene: .
j_gene: TRBJ1-4
v_gene: TRBV19

CDR3aa: CASSVGTGVAYEQYF
CDR3nt: TGTGCCAGCAGCGTCGGAACAGGGGTCGCCTACGAGCAGTACTTC
abundance: .
d_gene: TRBD1
j_gene: TRBJ2-7
v_gene: TRBV9

CDR3aa: CASSKRTGTNTEAFF
CDR3nt: TGTGCCAGCAGCAAAAGGACAGGTACGAACACTGAAGCTTTCTTT
abundance: few
d_gene: TRBD1
j_gene: TRBJ1-1
v_gene: TRBV11-1

CDR3aa: CASSLALAGGDGANVLTF
CDR3nt: TGTGCCAGCAGCTTAGCGCTAGCAGGGGGCGATGGGGCCAACGTCCTGACTTTC
abundance: .
d_gene: TRBD1
j_gene: TRBJ2-6
v_gene: TRBV7-9

CDR3aa: CAWNGNSDEQYF
CDR3nt: TGTGCCTGGAACGGGAACTCGGACGAGCAGTACTTC
abundance: .
d_gene: .
j_gene: TRBJ2-7
v_gene: TRBV30

CDR3aa: CSAERTGGMVETQYF
CDR3nt: TGCAGCGCAGAACGGACAGGGGGGATGGTTGAGACCCAGTACTTC
abundance: .
d_gene: TRBD1
j_gene: TRBJ2-5
v_gene: TRBV29-1

CDR3aa: CASSSLPEPNTGELFF
CDR3nt: TGTGCCAGCAGCTCCCTACCCGAACCTAACACCGGGGAGCTGTTTTTT
abundance: .
d_gene: .
j_gene: TRBJ2-2
v_gene: TRBV5-6

CDR3aa: CAWSEFRAGINEQFF
CDR3nt: TGTGCCTGGAGTGAGTTCCGTGCGGGGATTAATGAGCAGTTCTTC
abundance: once
d_gene: .
j_gene: TRBJ2-1
v_gene: TRBV30